Presented here are 14 T cell receptor beta chains from one specimen sequenced in a study of PD-L1 blockade in urothelial cancer listed by TCRdb under 2017. The library was prepared using the immunoSEQ multiplex PCR assay. TCRdb holds this immuneACCESS table with in-frame rearrangements only. Some clones are missing; in checked studies, unresolved V genes explain under half, and the rest has no known cause. The sample contains about 84,000 clones, more than 75% of them found a single time. Around a tenth of the sample lies in the top ten. The sample consisted of PBMCs, taken around atezolizumab (anti-PD-L1) treatment. These TCRs come from a man between 70 and 80 years old with urothelial cancer.

The chain joins TRBV21-1 to TRBJ2-3; the DNA was not compared with TRBD1, the D call given in the table. TRBV21-1 is designated a pseudogene. The CDR3 is 16 amino acids. Here the CDR3 reads CASSKGLEGEEYTQYF. CDR3 bases: TGTGCCAGCAGCAAAGGGCTAGAGGGGGAAGAATATACGCAGTATTTT.

J is TRBJ2-7 and V is TRBV13; 9 bases agree with TRBD1. The CDR3 is 14 residues long. Losses at the gene ends were 4 bases for V and 10 bases for J; bases not matched to a gene: 11. The germline CDR1 and CDR2 sequences are PRHDT and FYEKMQ (reference sequence). CDR3 sequence reads: CASSSLDRGKVQYF. The CDR3 DNA sequence: TGTGCCAGCAGCTCCCTCGACAGGGGGAAGGTTCAGTACTTC.

To note about this clone: The junction shows a germline mismatch at one end, possibly a read error. The chain links TRBV5-1 to TRBJ2-3; a possible D gene is TRBD1 (5 bases). The CDR3 covers 14 residues. CDR1 SGHRS and CDR2 YFSETQ come from the germline V gene. The CDR3 spells CASSLNSGSDTQYF. The CDR3, as DNA: TGCGCCAGCAGCTTGAATTCAGGGTCAGACACGCAGTATTTT.

This chain joins TRBV5-1 and TRBJ1-1, with D perhaps TRBD1 (5 bases). The CDR3 totals 13 residues. CDR1 is SGHRS, CDR2 YFSETQ, per germline. Trimming took off 4 bases at V and 5 bases at J, with 12 bases between the two ends. CDR3 in amino acids: CASSTGVETEAFF. DNA of the CDR3: TGCGCCAGCAGCACGGGGGTTGAGACTGAAGCTTTCTTT. Using reference TRBV5-1 and TRBJ1-1 for the parts outside the CDR3, the full variable domain is KAGVTQTPRYLIKTRGQQVTLSCSPISGHRSVSWYQQTPGQGLQFLFEYFSETQRNKGNFPGRFSGRQFSNSRSEMNVSTLELGDSALYLCASSTGVETEAFFGQGTRLTVV.

The chain recombines TRBV6-1 with TRBJ2-3; D is ambiguous. From germline, CDR1 is MNHNS and CDR2 SASEGT. Trimming stripped 4 bases from V and 0 bases from J, with 8 bases between. This CDR3 comprises 14 residues. This CDR3 reads CASSAAVSTDTQYF. CDR3 DNA sequence: TGTGCCAGCAGTGCGGCGGTGAGCACAGATACGCAGTATTTT.

The chain couples TRBV7-6 to TRBJ2-2; no definite D call. Looked up from germline, CDR1 is SGHVS and CDR2 is FNYEAQ. V lost 2 bases and J 10 bases, leaving 14 bases between the germline ends. The CDR3 has 14 residues. CDR3 loop: CASSLQEPSQELFF. CDR3 coding DNA: TGTGCCAGCAGCTTACAAGAGCCCTCCCAGGAGCTGTTTTTT.

This chain links TRBV29-1 with TRBJ2-2; 10 positions match TRBD1. V lost 2 bases and J lost 1; bases outside the gene matches: 4. Germline assignment: CDR1 SQVTM and CDR2 ANQGSEA. The CDR3 has 16 amino acids. The CDR3 sequence: CSVETRDRGNTGELFF. The CDR3 region has the DNA TGCAGCGTTGAAACCAGGGACAGGGGGAACACCGGGGAGCTGTTTTTT.

The chain joins TRBV7-2 to TRBJ1-3; D is uncertain. Trimming left V 0 bases short and J 0 bases short, with 9 bases between. Germline CDR1 SGHTA, CDR2 FQGNSA. The CDR3 has 16 residues. The CDR3 loop is CASSLASVNSGNTIYF. The CDR3 DNA is TGTGCCAGCAGCTTAGCGTCAGTTAACTCTGGAAACACCATATATTTT.

The chain is built from TRBV30 and TRBJ1-5; D is unclear. Per the germline V gene, CDR1 is GTSNPN and CDR2 is SVGIG (reference sequence). V was trimmed by 3 bases and J by 0 bases, leaving 9 bases between them. The CDR3 spans 14 residues. CDR3 region: CAWRQVDSNQPQHF. In DNA form, the CDR3 reads TGTGCCTGGAGGCAGGTGGATAGCAATCAGCCCCAGCATTTT. The whole variable domain, filled in from reference TRBV30 and TRBJ1-5, reads SQTIHQWPATLVQPVGSPLSLECTVEGTSNPNLYWYRQAAGRGLQLLFYSVGIGQISSEVPQNLSASRPQDRQFILSSKKLLLSDSGFYLCAWRQVDSNQPQHFGDGTRLSIL.

This clone has only a few counts. The chain recombines TRBV30 with TRBJ1-1; D gene uncertain. V dropped 0 bases and J dropped 1 base, with 6 bases sitting between them. Germline lookup yields CDR1 GTSNPN and CDR2 SVGIG (reference sequence). CDR3 length: 13 residues. The CDR3 here is CAWSVQENTEAFF. The CDR3, as DNA: TGTGCCTGGAGTGTACAAGAGAACACTGAAGCTTTCTTT.

This chain uses TRBV10-1 with TRBJ2-5; tentatively, D is TRBD2 (5 bases). V lost 2 bases, J lost 4 bases, and 17 bases lay in between. CDR3 size: 16 residues. CDR1 is WNHNN and CDR2 is SYGVQD in the germline V gene (reference sequence). CDR3 sequence reads: CASSEGSGPRGETQYF. The CDR3 region has the DNA TGCGCCAGCAGTGAGGGGAGCGGCCCCCGGGGAGAGACCCAGTACTTC.

The gene calls are TRBV9 and TRBJ2-1; D not resolved. From germline, CDR1 is SGDLS and CDR2 YYNGEE. Trimming stripped 2 bases from V and 6 bases from J, with 6 bases between. The CDR3 has 12 amino acids. CDR3 sequence reads: CASSVSLNEQFF. The CDR3 DNA follows: TGTGCCAGCAGCGTTAGCCTCAATGAGCAGTTCTTC.

This clone occurred many times. This chain uses TRBV10-3 with TRBJ2-7, with TRBD2 identical over 8 bases. The V gene's germline CDR1 is ENHRY and CDR2 SYGVKD. The CDR3 runs 17 residues. V lost 3 bases, J lost 2 bases, and 12 bases stayed unmatched. CDR3 sequence: CAISDVSVSGSPYEQYF. DNA for the CDR3: TGTGCCATCAGTGATGTTTCGGTCAGCGGGAGTCCCTACGAGCAGTACTTC.

In its sample, this clone was seen a few times. The chain carries TRBV5-5 and TRBJ1-1; the D is unclear. Germline CDR1 reads SGHKS; CDR2 reads YYEKEE (reference sequence). V was clipped by 2 bases and J by 10 bases, with 6 bases between them. This CDR3 has 10 residues. Here the CDR3 reads CASSFRGAFF. The CDR3 region has the DNA TGTGCCAGCAGCTTTCGGGGAGCTTTCTTT.